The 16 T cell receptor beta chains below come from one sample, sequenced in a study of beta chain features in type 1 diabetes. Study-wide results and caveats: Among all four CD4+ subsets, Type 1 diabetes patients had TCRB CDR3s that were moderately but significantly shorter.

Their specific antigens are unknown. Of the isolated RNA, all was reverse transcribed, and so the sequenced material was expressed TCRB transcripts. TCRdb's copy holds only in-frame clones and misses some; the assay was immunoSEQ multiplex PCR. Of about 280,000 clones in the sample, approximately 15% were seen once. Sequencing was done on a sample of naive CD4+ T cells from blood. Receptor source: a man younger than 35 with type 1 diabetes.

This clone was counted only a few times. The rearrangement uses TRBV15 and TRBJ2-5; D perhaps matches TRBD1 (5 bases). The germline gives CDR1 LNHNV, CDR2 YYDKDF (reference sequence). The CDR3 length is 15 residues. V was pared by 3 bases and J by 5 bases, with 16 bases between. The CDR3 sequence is CATSSDARVTETQYF. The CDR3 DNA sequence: TGTGCCACCAGCAGTGACGCCAGGGTTACGGAGACCCAGTACTTC.

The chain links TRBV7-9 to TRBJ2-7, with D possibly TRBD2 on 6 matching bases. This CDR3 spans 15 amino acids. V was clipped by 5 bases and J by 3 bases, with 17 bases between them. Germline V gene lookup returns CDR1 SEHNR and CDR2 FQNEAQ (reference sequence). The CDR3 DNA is TGTGCCAGCAGCCCCGATGCGGGACGTTACTACGAGCAGTACTTC. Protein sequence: CASSPDAGRYYEQYF.

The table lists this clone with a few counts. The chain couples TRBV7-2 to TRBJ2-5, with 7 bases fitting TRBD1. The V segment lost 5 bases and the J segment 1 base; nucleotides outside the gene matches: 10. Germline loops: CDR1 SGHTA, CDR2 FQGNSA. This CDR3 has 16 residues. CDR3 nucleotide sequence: TGTGCCAGCAGCGAAAGGACAGGTTGGGGCCAAGAGACCCAGTACTTC. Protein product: CASSERTGWGQETQYF.

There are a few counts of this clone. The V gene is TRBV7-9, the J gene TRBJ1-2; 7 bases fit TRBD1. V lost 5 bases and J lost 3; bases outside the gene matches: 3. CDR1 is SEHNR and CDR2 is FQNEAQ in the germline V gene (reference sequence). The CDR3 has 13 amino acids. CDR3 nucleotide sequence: TGTGCCAGCAGCCGACAGGGCGACTATGGCTACACCTTC. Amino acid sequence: CASSRQGDYGYTF.

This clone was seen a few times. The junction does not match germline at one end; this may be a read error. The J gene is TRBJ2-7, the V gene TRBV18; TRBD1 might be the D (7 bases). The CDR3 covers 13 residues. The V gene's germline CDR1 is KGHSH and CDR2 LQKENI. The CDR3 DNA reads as TGTGCCAGCTCGCCACAGGGGAGGAACGAGCAGTACTTC. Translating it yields CASSPQGRNEQYF.

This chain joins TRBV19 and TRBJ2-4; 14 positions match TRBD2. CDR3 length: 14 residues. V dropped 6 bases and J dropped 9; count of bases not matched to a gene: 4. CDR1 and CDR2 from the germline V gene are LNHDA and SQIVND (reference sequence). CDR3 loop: CASSLTSGGAIQYF. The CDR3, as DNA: TGTGCCAGTAGCCTGACTAGCGGGGGGGCCATTCAGTACTTC.

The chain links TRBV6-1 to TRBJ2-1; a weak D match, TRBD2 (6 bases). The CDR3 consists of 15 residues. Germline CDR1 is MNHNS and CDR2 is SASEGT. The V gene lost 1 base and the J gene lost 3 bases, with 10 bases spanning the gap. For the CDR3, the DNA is TGTGCCAGCAGTGAAGGGGCGGGACTCTACAATGAGCAGTTCTTC. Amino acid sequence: CASSEGAGLYNEQFF.

CDR3 bases: TGTGCCTGGAGTCCTCCGGGAGTCCAAGAGACCCAGTACTTC. Its protein product is CAWSPPGVQETQYF. The chain employs TRBV30 and TRBJ2-5; a possible D gene is TRBD2 (6 bases). This CDR3 is 14 amino acids long. Trimming left V 2 bases short and J 1 base short, with 11 bases between. CDR1 is GTSNPN, CDR2 SVGIG, per germline (reference sequence).

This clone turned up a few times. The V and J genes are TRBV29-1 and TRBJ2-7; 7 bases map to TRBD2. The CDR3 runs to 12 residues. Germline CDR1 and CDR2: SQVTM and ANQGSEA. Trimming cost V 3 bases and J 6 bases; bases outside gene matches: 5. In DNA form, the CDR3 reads TGCAGCGTTGAGAAGGGAGGGGCCGAGCAGTACTTC. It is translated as CSVEKGGAEQYF.

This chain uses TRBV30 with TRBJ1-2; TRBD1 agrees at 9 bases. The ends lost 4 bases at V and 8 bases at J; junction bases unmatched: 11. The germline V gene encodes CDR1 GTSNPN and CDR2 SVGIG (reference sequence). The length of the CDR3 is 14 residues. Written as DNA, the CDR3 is TGTGCCTGGAACCAACCGGGACAGGGAGAAGGCTACACCTTC. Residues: CAWNQPGQGEGYTF.

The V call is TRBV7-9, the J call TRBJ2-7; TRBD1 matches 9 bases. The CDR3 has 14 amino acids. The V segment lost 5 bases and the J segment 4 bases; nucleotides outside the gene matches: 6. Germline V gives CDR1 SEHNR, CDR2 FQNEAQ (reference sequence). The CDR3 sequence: CASSPQGAEYEQYF. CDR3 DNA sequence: TGTGCCAGCAGCCCACAGGGGGCTGAATACGAGCAGTACTTC.

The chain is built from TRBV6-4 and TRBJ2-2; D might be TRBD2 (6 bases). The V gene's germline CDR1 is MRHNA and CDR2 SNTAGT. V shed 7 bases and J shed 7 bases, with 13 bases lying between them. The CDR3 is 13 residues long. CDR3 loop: CASTREPHGELFF. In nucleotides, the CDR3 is TGTGCCAGCACCCGGGAGCCCCACGGGGAGCTGTTTTTT.

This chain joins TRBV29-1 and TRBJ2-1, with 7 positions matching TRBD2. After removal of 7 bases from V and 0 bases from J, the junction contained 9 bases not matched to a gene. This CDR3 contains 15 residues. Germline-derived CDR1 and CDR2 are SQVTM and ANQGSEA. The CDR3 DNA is TGCAGCGCCAAGATGAGCGGGAACTCCTACAATGAGCAGTTCTTC. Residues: CSAKMSGNSYNEQFF.

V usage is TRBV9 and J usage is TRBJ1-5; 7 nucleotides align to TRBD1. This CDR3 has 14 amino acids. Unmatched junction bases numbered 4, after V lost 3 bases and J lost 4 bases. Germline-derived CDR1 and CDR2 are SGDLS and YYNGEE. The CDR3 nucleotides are TGTGCCAGCAGCGCTGGGACAGCAAATCAGCCCCAGCATTTT. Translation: CASSAGTANQPQHF.

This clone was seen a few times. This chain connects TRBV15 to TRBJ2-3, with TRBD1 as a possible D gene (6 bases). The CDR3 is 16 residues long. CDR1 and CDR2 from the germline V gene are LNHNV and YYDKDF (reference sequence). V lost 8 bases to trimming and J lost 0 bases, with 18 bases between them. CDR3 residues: CATELGAGASTDTQYF. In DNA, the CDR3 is TGTGCCACCGAGCTGGGGGCAGGGGCTAGCACAGATACGCAGTATTTT. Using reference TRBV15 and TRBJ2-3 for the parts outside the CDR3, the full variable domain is DAMVIQNPRYQVTQFGKPVTLSCSQTLNHNVMYWYQQKSSQAPKLLFHYYDKDFNNEADTPDNFQSRRPNTSFCFLDIRSPGLGDTAMYLCATELGAGASTDTQYFGPGTRLTVL.

The CDR3 region has the DNA TGTGCCAGCAGCTTGTCGGGCACAGGGGCCTACGAGCAGTACTTC. This gives the protein CASSLSGTGAYEQYF. The chain is built from TRBV7-2 and TRBJ2-7, with 7 bases that match TRBD1. This CDR3 is 15 amino acids long. Germline V gene data show CDR1 as SGHTA and CDR2 as FQGNSA. The V gene end was trimmed by 3 bases and the J gene end by 2 bases; junction bases not matched to a gene: 7.